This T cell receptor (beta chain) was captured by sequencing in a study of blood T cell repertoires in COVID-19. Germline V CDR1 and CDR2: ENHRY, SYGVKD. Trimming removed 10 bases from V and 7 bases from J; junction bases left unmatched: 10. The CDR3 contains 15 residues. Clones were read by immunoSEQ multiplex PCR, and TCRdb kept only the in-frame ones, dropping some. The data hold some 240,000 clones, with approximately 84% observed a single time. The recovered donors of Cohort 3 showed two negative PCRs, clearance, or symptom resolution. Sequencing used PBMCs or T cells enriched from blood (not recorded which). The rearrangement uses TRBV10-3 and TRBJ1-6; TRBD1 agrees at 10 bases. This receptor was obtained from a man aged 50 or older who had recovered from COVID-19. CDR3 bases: TGTGCCACCCGAGAGGGGACAGGGGACAATTCACCCCTCCACTTT. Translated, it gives CATREGTGDNSPLHF.